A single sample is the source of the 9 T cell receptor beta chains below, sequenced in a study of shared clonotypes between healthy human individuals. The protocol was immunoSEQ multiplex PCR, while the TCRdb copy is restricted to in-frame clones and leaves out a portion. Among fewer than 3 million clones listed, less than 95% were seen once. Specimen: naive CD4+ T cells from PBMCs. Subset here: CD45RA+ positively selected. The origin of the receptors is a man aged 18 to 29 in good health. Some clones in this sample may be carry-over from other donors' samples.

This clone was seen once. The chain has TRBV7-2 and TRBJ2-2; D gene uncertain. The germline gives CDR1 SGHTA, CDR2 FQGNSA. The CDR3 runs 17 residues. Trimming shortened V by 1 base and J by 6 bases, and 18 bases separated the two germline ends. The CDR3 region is CASSLVGLLSDAGELFF. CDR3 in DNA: TGTGCCAGCAGCTTAGTAGGCCTCTTGTCCGACGCCGGGGAGCTGTTTTTT.

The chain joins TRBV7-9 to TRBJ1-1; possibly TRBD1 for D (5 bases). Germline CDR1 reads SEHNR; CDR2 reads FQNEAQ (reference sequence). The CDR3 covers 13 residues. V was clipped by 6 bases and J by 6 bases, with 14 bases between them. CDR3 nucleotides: TGTGCCAGCAGGTACCAGGGTTCGGCTGAAGCTTTCTTT. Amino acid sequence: CASRYQGSAEAFF.

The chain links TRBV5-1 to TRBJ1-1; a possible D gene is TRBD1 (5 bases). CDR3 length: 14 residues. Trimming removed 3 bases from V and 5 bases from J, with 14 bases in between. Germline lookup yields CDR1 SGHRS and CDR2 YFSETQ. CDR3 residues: CASSSWGGGTEAFF. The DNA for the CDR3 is TGCGCCAGCAGCTCCTGGGGGGGAGGGACTGAAGCTTTCTTT. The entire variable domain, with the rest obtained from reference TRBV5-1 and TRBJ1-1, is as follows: KAGVTQTPRYLIKTRGQQVTLSCSPISGHRSVSWYQQTPGQGLQFLFEYFSETQRNKGNFPGRFSGRQFSNSRSEMNVSTLELGDSALYLCASSSWGGGTEAFFGQGTRLTVV.

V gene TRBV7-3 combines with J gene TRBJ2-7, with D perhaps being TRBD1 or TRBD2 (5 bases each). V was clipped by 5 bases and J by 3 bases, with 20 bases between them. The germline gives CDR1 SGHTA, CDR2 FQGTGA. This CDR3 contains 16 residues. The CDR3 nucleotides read TGTGCCAGCAGCCCCCGTGGGGGTACGACCTACTACGAGCAGTACTTC. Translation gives CASSPRGGTTYYEQYF. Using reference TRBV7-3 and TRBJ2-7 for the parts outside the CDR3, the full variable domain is GAGVSQTPSNKVTEKGKYVELRCDPISGHTALYWYRQSLGQGPEFLIYFQGTGAADDSGLPNDRFFAVRPEGSVSTLKIQRTERGDSAVYLCASSPRGGTTYYEQYFGPGTRLTVT.

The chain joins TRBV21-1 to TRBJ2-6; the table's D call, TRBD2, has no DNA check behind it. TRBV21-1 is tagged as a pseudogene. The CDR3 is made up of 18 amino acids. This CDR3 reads CASSPPFFRCSGANVLTF. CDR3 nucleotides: TGTGCCAGCAGCCCCCCATTCTTTCGGTGCTCTGGGGCCAACGTCCTGACTTTC.

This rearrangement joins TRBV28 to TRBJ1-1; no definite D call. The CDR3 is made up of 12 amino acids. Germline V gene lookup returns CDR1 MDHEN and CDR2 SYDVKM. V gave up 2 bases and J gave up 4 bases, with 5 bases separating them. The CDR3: CASSLNPTEAFF. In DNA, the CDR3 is TGTGCCAGCAGTTTAAATCCCACTGAAGCTTTCTTT.

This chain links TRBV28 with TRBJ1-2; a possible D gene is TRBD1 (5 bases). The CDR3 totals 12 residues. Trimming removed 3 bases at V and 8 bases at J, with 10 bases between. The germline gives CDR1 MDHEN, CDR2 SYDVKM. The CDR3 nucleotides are TGTGCCAGCAGTTTCGGGACTGCGGGCTACACCTTC. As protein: CASSFGTAGYTF.

CDR3 protein: CASSQLAGGPGEQFF. In nucleotides, the CDR3 is TGTGCCAGTAGCCAACTAGCGGGAGGGCCGGGTGAGCAGTTCTTC. This chain connects TRBV19 to TRBJ2-1; 13 bases map to TRBD2. Germline lookup yields CDR1 LNHDA and CDR2 SQIVND (reference sequence). The CDR3 is 15 residues long. V trimming: 6 bases; J trimming: 9 bases; junction bases outside the gene matches: 8.

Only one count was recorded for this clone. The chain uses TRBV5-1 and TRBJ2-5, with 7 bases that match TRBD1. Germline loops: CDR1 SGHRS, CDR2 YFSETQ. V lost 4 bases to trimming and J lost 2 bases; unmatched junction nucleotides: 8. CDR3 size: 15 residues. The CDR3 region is CASSRDRAHQETQYF. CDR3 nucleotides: TGCGCCAGCAGCCGCGACAGGGCTCATCAAGAGACCCAGTACTTC.